Below are 21 T cell receptor beta chains sequenced from a single sample in a study of blood T cell repertoires in COVID-19. The method was immunoSEQ multiplex PCR; TCRdb's version includes in-frame clones alone and lacks a portion of them. The sample records some 200,000 clones, about 88% being singletons. The sequenced material came from peripheral blood. The origin of the receptors is a middle-aged man with COVID-19, enrolled during active disease.

The rearrangement joins TRBV6-5 to TRBJ2-7; D uncertain. This CDR3 region has 13 residues. Looked up from germline, CDR1 is MNHEY and CDR2 is SVGAGI. The V end was cut by 0 bases, the J end by 7 bases, with 10 bases between. CDR3 protein: CASSYSTGSEQYF. The CDR3 nucleotides read TGTGCCAGCAGTTACTCGACTGGGTCGGAGCAGTACTTC.

This chain links TRBV9 with TRBJ2-7; the D is unclear. The germline CDR1 and CDR2 sequences are SGDLS and YYNGEE. The CDR3 covers 15 residues. V was shortened by 4 bases and J by 0 bases, with 14 bases between the two germline ends. DNA for the CDR3: TGTGCCAGCAGCCCTCTCAGAGACTTCTCCTACGAGCAGTACTTC. Its translation is CASSPLRDFSYEQYF.

V usage is TRBV27 and J usage is TRBJ2-1, with 8 positions matching TRBD2. Germline V lookup: CDR1 MNHEY, CDR2 SMNVEV (reference sequence). The CDR3 spans 15 residues. With V trimmed by 6 bases and J by 7 bases, 11 bases remained unmatched. CDR3 sequence (DNA): TGTGCCAGCAGCCTAAGCGGGAGCCCTCGAAATGAGCAGTTCTTC. It specifies CASSLSGSPRNEQFF.

This chain connects TRBV3-1 (or the pseudogene TRBV3-2) to TRBJ2-7, with 14 bases fitting TRBD2. The J segment lost 4 bases and the V segment lost 1 base, leaving 0 bases of the junction unmatched. Germline assignment: CDR1 LGHDT and CDR2 YNNKEL (reference sequence). This CDR3 has 15 amino acids. The CDR3 DNA follows: TGTGCCAGCAGCCAAGGGACTAGCGGGGGGTACGAGCAGTACTTC. Residues: CASSQGTSGGYEQYF.

The CDR3 bases are TGTGCCAGCAGCCTGGGACAGGGGGGGTACGAGCAGTACTTC. It translates to CASSLGQGGYEQYF. The chain combines TRBV27 with TRBJ2-7; TRBD1 agrees at 11 bases. This CDR3 is built from 14 residues. CDR1 and CDR2 from the germline V gene are MNHEY and SMNVEV (reference sequence). Losses at the gene ends were 6 bases for V and 4 bases for J; bases not matched to a gene: 5.

The chain joins TRBV6-6 to TRBJ2-1; TRBD2 is a possible D gene (6 bases). The germline CDR1 and CDR2 sequences are MNHNY and SVGAGI (reference sequence). This CDR3 has 16 amino acids. The V end was cut by 6 bases, the J end by 0 bases, with 15 bases between. The CDR3 is CASSLARPSSYNEQFF. The CDR3 region has the DNA TGTGCCAGCAGCCTAGCGCGACCAAGCTCCTACAATGAGCAGTTCTTC.

J is TRBJ1-1 and V is TRBV27; 8 bases line up with TRBD1. CDR1 is MNHEY and CDR2 is SMNVEV in the germline V gene (reference sequence). The CDR3 is 18 residues long. V shed 0 bases, J shed 5 bases, and the junction held 14 bases outside the gene matches. CDR3 region: CASSLSPGRGRGQTEAFF. The CDR3 region has the DNA TGTGCCAGCAGTTTATCCCCCGGCCGGGGCAGGGGGCAGACTGAAGCTTTCTTT.

The chain uses TRBV28 and TRBJ1-2; TRBD1 matches 9 bases. Germline V gives CDR1 MDHEN, CDR2 SYDVKM. V trimming: 5 bases; J trimming: 8 bases; junction bases outside the gene matches: 15. The CDR3 is 16 residues long. In DNA form, the CDR3 reads TGTGCCAGCAGTGGGGGACAGGGTATCCCAAGCATCGGCTACACCTTC. Translating it yields CASSGGQGIPSIGYTF.

V and J are TRBV6-5 and TRBJ2-5, with D tentatively TRBD2 (6 bases). The CDR3 extends over 14 amino acids. Germline V gives CDR1 MNHEY, CDR2 SVGAGI. The V end was cut by 6 bases, the J end by 5 bases, with 16 bases between. The chain's CDR3 is CASSWWREAETQYF. As DNA, the CDR3 is TGTGCCAGCAGCTGGTGGCGGGAAGCTGAGACCCAGTACTTC.

The rearrangement uses TRBV29-1 and TRBJ1-4, with D possibly matching TRBD1 (5 bases). Germline-derived CDR1 and CDR2 are SQVTM and ANQGSEA. Trimming pared 5 bases from V and 3 bases from J, leaving 7 bases between. The CDR3 runs to 12 residues. This CDR3 is CSVRQPNEKLFF. In DNA, the CDR3 is TGCAGCGTTCGACAGCCTAATGAAAAACTGTTTTTT.

The V and J genes are TRBV7-9 and TRBJ1-2; 8 bases are shared with TRBD1. This CDR3 comprises 15 residues. Per germline, CDR1 SEHNR and CDR2 FQNEAQ (reference sequence). Trimming cost V 4 bases and J 4 bases; bases outside gene matches: 8. The CDR3 DNA sequence: TGTGCCAGCAGCTCGGGCAGGGGGCTGGGCTATGGCTACACCTTC. This sequence encodes CASSSGRGLGYGYTF.

The chain is built from TRBV7-8 and TRBJ1-1; TRBD1 matches 7 bases. J lost 0 bases, V lost 5 bases, and 6 bases had no gene match. Germline CDR1 SGHVS, CDR2 FQNEAQ. CDR3 length: 15 amino acids. CDR3 loop: CASSRDRILNTEAFF. CDR3 coding DNA: TGTGCCAGCAGCCGGGACAGAATACTGAACACTGAAGCTTTCTTT.

This chain joins TRBV6-6 and TRBJ1-5; 7 bases are a match to TRBD1. J lost 7 bases, V lost 6 bases, and 9 bases had no gene match. Germline CDR1 is MNHNY and CDR2 is SVGAGI (reference sequence). The CDR3 totals 14 residues. CDR3 amino acids: CASSPRQGGQPQHF. The CDR3 coding sequence is TGTGCCAGCAGCCCCCGACAGGGTGGACAGCCCCAGCATTTT.

J is TRBJ1-2 and V is TRBV7-2; TRBD1 is a possible D gene (6 bases). This CDR3 region has 16 residues. In germline, CDR1 is SGHTA, CDR2 FQGNSA. Trimming removed 2 bases from V and 0 bases from J, with 13 bases in between. The CDR3 loop reads CASSLQRTASNYGYTF. In DNA, the CDR3 is TGTGCCAGCAGCTTACAACGGACAGCATCTAACTATGGCTACACCTTC.

This clone appeared once. V is TRBV5-8 and J is TRBJ2-3, with 9 bases matching TRBD2. CDR1 is SGHTS and CDR2 is YDEGEE in the germline V gene. V lost 2 bases and J lost 3; bases outside the gene matches: 4. CDR3 length: 15 amino acids. In DNA, the CDR3 is TGTGCCAGCAGCTTCCTAGCGGGACTAACAGATACGCAGTATTTT. Translated: CASSFLAGLTDTQYF.

V is TRBV7-9 and J is TRBJ2-5; 12 bases align to TRBD2. With V trimmed by 3 bases and J by 5 bases, 13 bases remained unmatched. This CDR3 has 18 amino acids. Germline assignment: CDR1 SEHNR and CDR2 FQNEAQ (reference sequence). The CDR3 region is CASSLLAGGPNFGETQYF. The CDR3 nucleotides are TGTGCCAGCAGCTTGCTAGCGGGAGGGCCGAACTTTGGGGAGACCCAGTACTTC.

The chain carries TRBV3-1 (or the pseudogene TRBV3-2) and TRBJ1-2; 9 nucleotides agree with TRBD1. This CDR3 is built from 15 residues. Germline V gives CDR1 LGHDT, CDR2 YNNKEL (reference sequence). V was pared by 2 bases and J by 7 bases, with 8 bases of the junction left unmatched. The CDR3 nucleotides read TGTGCCAGCAGCCAACCGGGACAGGGATACGGTGGCTACACCTTC. It encodes CASSQPGQGYGGYTF.

Only one count was recorded for this clone. V is TRBV7-9 and J is TRBJ2-5; no clear D gene. Germline V lookup: CDR1 SEHNR, CDR2 FQNEAQ (reference sequence). The CDR3 has 11 residues. V was shortened by 7 bases and J by 5 bases, with 8 bases between the two germline ends. Here the CDR3 DNA reads TGTGCCAGCAAAGGAGAGGAGACCCAGTACTTC. It translates to CASKGEETQYF.

The chain combines TRBV7-8 with TRBJ1-2, with 10 bases fitting TRBD1. The trim removed 6 bases at V and 7 bases at J, leaving 11 bases unmatched. The germline gives CDR1 SGHVS, CDR2 FQNEAQ. The CDR3 sequence is 15 residues long. CDR3 DNA: TGTGCCAGCAGACAGGGGACAGGGGATGCCTCTGGCTACACCTTC. This translates into CASRQGTGDASGYTF.

The genes are TRBV9 and TRBJ2-3, with D tentatively TRBD1 (5 bases). Trimming shortened V by 0 bases and J by 0 bases, and 8 bases separated the two germline ends. The V gene's germline CDR1 is SGDLS and CDR2 YYNGEE. The length of the CDR3 is 15 residues. CDR3 in amino acids: CASSVGGHSTDTQYF. For the CDR3, the DNA is TGTGCCAGCAGCGTAGGTGGACATAGCACAGATACGCAGTATTTT.

This clone showed up just once. The rearrangement links TRBV10-3 to TRBJ2-7, with TRBD2 as a possible D gene (6 bases). The CDR3 has 13 amino acids. The germline gives CDR1 ENHRY, CDR2 SYGVKD. With 8 bases removed from V and 0 bases from J, the gap between germline ends came to 11 bases. In nucleotides, the CDR3 is TGTGCCATCCGGGAGAGGAGCTCCTACGAGCAGTACTTC. It specifies CAIRERSSYEQYF.